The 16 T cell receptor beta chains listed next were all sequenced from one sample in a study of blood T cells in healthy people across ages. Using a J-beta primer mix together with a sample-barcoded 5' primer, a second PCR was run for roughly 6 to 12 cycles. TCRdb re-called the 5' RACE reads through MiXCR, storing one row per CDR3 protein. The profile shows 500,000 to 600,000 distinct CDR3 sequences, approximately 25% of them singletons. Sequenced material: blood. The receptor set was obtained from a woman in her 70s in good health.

CDR3 nucleotide sequence: TGTGCCAGCAGCCCCTGGGGGGGAGCGCAGCCCCAGCATTTT. The encoded protein is CASSPWGGAQPQHF. The chain has TRBV6-1 and TRBJ1-5, with D perhaps TRBD1 (5 bases). The V end was cut by 6 bases, the J end by 7 bases, with 16 bases between. Germline CDR1 MNHNS, CDR2 SASEGT. This CDR3 spans 14 amino acids.

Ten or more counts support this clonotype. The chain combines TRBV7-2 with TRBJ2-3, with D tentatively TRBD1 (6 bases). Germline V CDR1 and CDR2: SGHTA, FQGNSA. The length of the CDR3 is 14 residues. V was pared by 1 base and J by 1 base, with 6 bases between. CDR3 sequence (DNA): TGTGCCAGCAGCTTAGACAGGGGCACAGATACGCAGTATTTT. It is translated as CASSLDRGTDTQYF.

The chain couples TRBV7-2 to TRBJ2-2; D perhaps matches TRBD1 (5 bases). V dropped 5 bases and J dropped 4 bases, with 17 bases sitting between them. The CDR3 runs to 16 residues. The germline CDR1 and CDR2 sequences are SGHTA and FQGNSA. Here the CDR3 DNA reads TGTGCCAGCAGCCAAGGGGTAATCGCCCTCACCGGGGAGCTGTTTTTT. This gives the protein CASSQGVIALTGELFF.

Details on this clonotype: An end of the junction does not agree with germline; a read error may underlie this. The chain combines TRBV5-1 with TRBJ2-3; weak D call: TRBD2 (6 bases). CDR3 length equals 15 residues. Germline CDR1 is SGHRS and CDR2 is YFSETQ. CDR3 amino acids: CTSSSARGAEDTQYF. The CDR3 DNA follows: TGCACCAGCAGCTCCGCGCGCGGGGCCGAAGATACGCAGTATTTT.

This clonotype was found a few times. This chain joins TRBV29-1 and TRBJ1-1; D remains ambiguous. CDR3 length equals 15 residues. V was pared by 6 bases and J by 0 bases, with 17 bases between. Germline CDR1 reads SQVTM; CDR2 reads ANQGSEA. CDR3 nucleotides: TGCAGCGTGGGCCCTGGTTCCTACCTGAACACTGAAGCTTTCTTT. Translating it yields CSVGPGSYLNTEAFF.

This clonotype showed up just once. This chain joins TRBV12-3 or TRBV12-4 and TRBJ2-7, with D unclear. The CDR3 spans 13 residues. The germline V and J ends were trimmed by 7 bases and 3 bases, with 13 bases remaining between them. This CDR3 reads CASTPGTGYEQYF. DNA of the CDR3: TGTGCCAGCACCCCAGGCACGGGCTACGAGCAGTACTTC.

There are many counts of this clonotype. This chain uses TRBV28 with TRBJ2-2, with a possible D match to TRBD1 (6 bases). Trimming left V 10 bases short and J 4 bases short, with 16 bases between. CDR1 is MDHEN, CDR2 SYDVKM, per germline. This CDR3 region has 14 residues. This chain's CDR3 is CATFPDSFTGELFF. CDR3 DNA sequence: TGTGCCACCTTCCCGGACAGCTTCACCGGGGAGCTGTTTTTT.

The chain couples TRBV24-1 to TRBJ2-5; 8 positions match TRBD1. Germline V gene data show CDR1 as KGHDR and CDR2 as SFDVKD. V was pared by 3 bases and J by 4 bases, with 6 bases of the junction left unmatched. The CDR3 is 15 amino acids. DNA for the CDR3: TGTGCCACCAGTGATGCCAGGGGGCCGGGAGAGACCCAGTACTTC. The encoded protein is CATSDARGPGETQYF.

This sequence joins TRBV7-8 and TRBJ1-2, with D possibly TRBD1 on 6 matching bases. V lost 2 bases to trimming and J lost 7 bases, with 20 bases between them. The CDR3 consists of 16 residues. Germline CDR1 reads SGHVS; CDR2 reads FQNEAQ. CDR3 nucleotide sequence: TGTGCCAGCAGCTTACAGACAGGCGGCCCGGGTGCTGGCTACACCTTC. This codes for CASSLQTGGPGAGYTF.

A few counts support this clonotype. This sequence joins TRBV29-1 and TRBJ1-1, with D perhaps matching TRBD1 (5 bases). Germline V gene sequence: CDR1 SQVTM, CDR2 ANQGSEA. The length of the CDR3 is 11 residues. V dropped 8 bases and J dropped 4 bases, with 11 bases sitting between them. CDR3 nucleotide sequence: TGCAGCTCGGGGGGGGGCACTGAAGCTTTCTTT. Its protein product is CSSGGGTEAFF.

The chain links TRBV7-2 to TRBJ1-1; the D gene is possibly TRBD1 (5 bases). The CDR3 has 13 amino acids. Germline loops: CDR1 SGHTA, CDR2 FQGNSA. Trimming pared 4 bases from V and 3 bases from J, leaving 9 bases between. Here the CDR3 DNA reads TGTGCCAGCAGCTCCTGGGGGGACACTGAAGCTTTCTTT. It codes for CASSSWGDTEAFF.

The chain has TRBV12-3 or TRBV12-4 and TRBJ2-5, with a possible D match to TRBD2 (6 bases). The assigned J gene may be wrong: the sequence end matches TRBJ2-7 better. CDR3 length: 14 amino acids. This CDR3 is CASSLWRGRDEQYF. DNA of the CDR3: TGTGCCAGCAGTTTGTGGCGGGGAAGGGACGAGCAGTACTTC.

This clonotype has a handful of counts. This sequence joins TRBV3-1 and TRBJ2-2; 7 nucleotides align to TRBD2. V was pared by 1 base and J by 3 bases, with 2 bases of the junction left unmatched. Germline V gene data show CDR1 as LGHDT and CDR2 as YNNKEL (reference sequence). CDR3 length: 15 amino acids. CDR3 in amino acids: CASSQVGGYTGELFF. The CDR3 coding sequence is TGTGCCAGCAGCCAAGTCGGGGGGTACACCGGGGAGCTGTTTTTT.

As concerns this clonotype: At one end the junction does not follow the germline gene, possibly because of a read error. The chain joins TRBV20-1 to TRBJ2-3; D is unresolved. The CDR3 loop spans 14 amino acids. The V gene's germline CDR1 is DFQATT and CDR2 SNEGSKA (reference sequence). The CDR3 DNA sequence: TGCAGTGCTAGAGATCGGCAGAGCACAGACACGCAGTATTTT. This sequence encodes CSARDRQSTDTQYF.

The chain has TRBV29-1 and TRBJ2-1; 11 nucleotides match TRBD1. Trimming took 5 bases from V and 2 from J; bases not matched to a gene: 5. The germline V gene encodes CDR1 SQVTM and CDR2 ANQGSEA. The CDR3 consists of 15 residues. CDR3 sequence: CSVRRDRGAYNEQFF. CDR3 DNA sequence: TGCAGCGTTCGTAGGGACAGGGGGGCCTACAATGAGCAGTTCTTC.

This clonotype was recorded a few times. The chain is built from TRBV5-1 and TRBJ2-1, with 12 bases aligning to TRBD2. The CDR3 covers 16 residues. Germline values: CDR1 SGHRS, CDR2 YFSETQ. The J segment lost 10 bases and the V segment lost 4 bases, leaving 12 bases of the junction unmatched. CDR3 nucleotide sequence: TGCGCCAGCAGCGACCCTTCTAGCGGGGGGGCACAAGAGCAGTTCTTC. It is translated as CASSDPSSGGAQEQFF.